These 23 T cell receptor beta chains were all obtained from the same sample, sequenced in a study of cytomegalovirus exposure and HLA in healthy donors. Amplification used 60 Vbeta primers and 13 Jbeta primers. Assay used: immunoSEQ multiplex PCR; TCRdb lists only in-frame clones, some missing. This table has roughly 120,000 clones, over 60% appearing once. Specimen: PBMCs. These receptors were taken from a man in his 60s in good health and CMV-seropositive.

The V and J genes are TRBV7-9 and TRBJ1-1; 11 bases align to TRBD1. The V gene's germline CDR1 is SEHNR and CDR2 FQNEAQ (reference sequence). The CDR3 runs to 15 residues. V dropped 4 bases and J dropped 2; count of bases not matched to a gene: 3. The CDR3 sequence: CASSSWTGGNTEAFF. The DNA for the CDR3 is TGTGCCAGCAGCTCCTGGACAGGGGGCAACACTGAAGCTTTCTTT.

In this sample, this clone turned up a few times. The V and J genes are TRBV28 and TRBJ1-6; no clear D. The CDR3 contains 14 residues. Trimming stripped 2 bases from V and 7 bases from J, with 9 bases between. Germline CDR1 reads MDHEN; CDR2 reads SYDVKM. This chain's CDR3 is CASSLEGVNSPLHF. DNA of the CDR3: TGTGCCAGCAGTTTAGAGGGTGTAAATTCACCCCTCCACTTT. Full variable domain (outside the CDR3, taken from reference TRBV28 and TRBJ1-6): DVKVTQSSRYLVKRTGEKVFLECVQDMDHENMFWYRQDPGLGLRLIYFSYDVKMKEKGDIPEGYSVSREKKERFSLILESASTNQTSMYLCASSLEGVNSPLHFGNGTRLTVT.

This clone has only a few counts. The V and J genes are TRBV7-8 and TRBJ2-7; no firm D call. Per the germline V gene, CDR1 is SGHVS and CDR2 is FQNEAQ. The CDR3 has 11 amino acids. V dropped 5 bases and J dropped 3 bases, with 5 bases sitting between them. In nucleotides, the CDR3 is TGTGCCAGCAGCGGGCTCTACGAGCAGTACTTC. This sequence encodes CASSGLYEQYF.

V and J are TRBV11-2 and TRBJ2-7; a weak D match, TRBD1 (6 bases). Trimming cost V 1 base and J 5 bases, with 12 bases left between them. This CDR3 has 14 amino acids. Germline CDR1 is SGHAT and CDR2 is FQNNGV. CDR3 residues: CASSLAGRGNEQYF. In nucleotides, the CDR3 is TGTGCCAGCAGCTTAGCAGGCAGGGGCAACGAGCAGTACTTC.

This clone was counted a few times. The chain links TRBV30 to TRBJ2-3; possible D gene TRBD2, 5 bases. This CDR3 is built from 14 residues. Between the trimmed V and J ends, which lost 8 bases and 5 bases, there was a span of 20 bases. Germline V gene sequence: CDR1 GTSNPN, CDR2 SVGIG (reference sequence). DNA for the CDR3: TGTGCCGGGGAGTCGGGCCTAAGGAGAGATACGCAGTATTTT. As protein: CAGESGLRRDTQYF.

This chain uses TRBV7-9 with TRBJ2-7; D remains ambiguous. The germline CDR1 and CDR2 sequences are SEHNR and FQNEAQ (reference sequence). V was trimmed by 3 bases and J by 0 bases, leaving 15 bases between them. The CDR3 is 16 residues long. CDR3: CASSFRSGSGSYEQYF. The DNA of the CDR3 is TGTGCCAGCAGCTTCAGGTCAGGATCAGGCTCCTACGAGCAGTACTTC.

This clone has a handful of counts. The chain has TRBV2 and TRBJ2-2; possibly TRBD2 for D (5 bases). CDR1 is SNHLY and CDR2 is FYNNEI in the germline V gene. V dropped 6 bases and J dropped 2 bases, with 10 bases sitting between them. The CDR3 spans 14 residues. The CDR3 nucleotides are TGTGCCAGCAGCCGGACTTTCAACACCGGGGAGCTGTTTTTT. It codes for CASSRTFNTGELFF.

The chain links TRBV6-5 to TRBJ2-2; 12 nucleotides align to TRBD1. Per germline, CDR1 MNHEY and CDR2 SVGAGI. V lost 5 bases and J lost 9; bases outside the gene matches: 7. The CDR3 consists of 15 residues. The CDR3 sequence is CASSNRDRGRWELFF. CDR3 nucleotide sequence: TGTGCCAGCAGTAACCGGGACAGGGGGCGTTGGGAGCTGTTTTTT.

The chain is built from TRBV5-4 and TRBJ2-5; tentatively, D is TRBD1 (5 bases). The CDR3 extends over 15 amino acids. Germline V lookup: CDR1 SGHNT, CDR2 YYREEE (reference sequence). Trimming took 0 bases from V and 5 from J, leaving 14 bases between them. CDR3 nucleotide sequence: TGTGCCAGCAGCTTGGCTGGGGCCTTTTTTGAGACCCAGTACTTC. As protein: CASSLAGAFFETQYF.

The genes are TRBV5-1 and TRBJ1-6; D not certain. The CDR3 spans 12 residues. The ends were cut back, 1 base at V and 11 bases at J, with 7 bases in the middle. CDR1 and CDR2 from the germline V gene are SGHRS and YFSETQ. In DNA, the CDR3 is TGCGCCAGCAGCTTGTCGGGTACACCCCTCCACTTT. Translating it yields CASSLSGTPLHF.

This CDR3 reads CASSYSGASRDQPQHF. CDR3 in DNA: TGTGCCAGCAGTTACTCAGGGGCCTCAAGAGATCAGCCCCAGCATTTT. The chain links TRBV6-5 to TRBJ1-5; TRBD1 might be the D (5 bases). V dropped 0 bases and J dropped 5 bases, with 14 bases sitting between them. Germline CDR1 reads MNHEY; CDR2 reads SVGAGI. CDR3 size: 16 residues.

The V and J genes are TRBV7-2 and TRBJ1-4; 9 bases fit TRBD1. The ends lost 5 bases at V and 4 bases at J; junction bases unmatched: 8. The CDR3 length is 16 residues. Germline CDR1 and CDR2: SGHTA and FQGNSA. This CDR3 is CASSRRTGEGNEKLFF. The DNA of the CDR3 is TGTGCCAGCAGCAGACGGACAGGGGAGGGTAATGAAAAACTGTTTTTT.

The gene calls are TRBV19 and TRBJ1-1; maybe TRBD1 (5 bases). Germline CDR1 is LNHDA and CDR2 is SQIVND (reference sequence). The CDR3 spans 13 residues. The V end lost 5 bases, the J end lost 6 bases, and 13 bases lay between the germline ends. CDR3 loop: CASSPRRASEAFF. Here the CDR3 DNA reads TGTGCCAGTAGTCCTCGCAGGGCGTCTGAAGCTTTCTTT.

V usage is TRBV6-5 and J usage is TRBJ2-3; TRBD2 might be the D (5 bases). Trimming removed 8 bases from V and 5 bases from J, with 14 bases in between. Germline assignment: CDR1 MNHEY and CDR2 SVGAGI. CDR3 length: 13 residues. CDR3 DNA sequence: TGTGCCAGCTCCCAGATGGGGAGAGATACGCAGTATTTT. Its protein product is CASSQMGRDTQYF.

The sample holds a few counts of this clone. The V gene is TRBV9, the J gene TRBJ1-6, with 7 bases fitting TRBD1. Trimming at V came to 3 bases and at J to 14 bases, leaving 14 bases not matched to a gene. The CDR3 spans 15 residues. Germline-derived CDR1 and CDR2 are SGDLS and YYNGEE. DNA of the CDR3: TGTGCCAGCAGCGCCCCTGGACAGGCCTCCTCGGCCCTCCACTTT. Translation gives CASSAPGQASSALHF.

The CDR3 region has the DNA TGTGCCAGCAGCTTAAGTACCTTTTTAGCGGGGACCACAGATACGCAGTATTTT. It translates to CASSLSTFLAGTTDTQYF. The chain recombines TRBV7-9 with TRBJ2-3; 8 bases line up with TRBD2. The CDR3 runs 18 residues. Germline values: CDR1 SEHNR, CDR2 FQNEAQ (reference sequence). V dropped 2 bases and J dropped 2; count of bases not matched to a gene: 12. Complete variable domain (other parts from reference TRBV7-9 and TRBJ2-3): DTGVSQNPRHKITKRGQNVTFRCDPISEHNRLYWYRQTLGQGPEFLTYFQNEAQLEKSRLLSDRFSAERPKGSFSTLEIQRTEQGDSAMYLCASSLSTFLAGTTDTQYFGPGTRLTVL.

This sequence joins TRBV6-5 and TRBJ1-5; no reliable D call. The length of the CDR3 is 14 residues. V was trimmed by 5 bases and J by 5 bases, leaving 13 bases between them. Germline-derived CDR1 and CDR2 are MNHEY and SVGAGI. Here the CDR3 reads CASSAGRRDQPQHF. CDR3 nucleotides: TGTGCCAGCAGTGCCGGTAGGAGGGATCAGCCCCAGCATTTT.

This clone was found a few times. The V call is TRBV27, the J call TRBJ2-5, with 11 bases that match TRBD2. The CDR3 runs to 16 residues. V dropped 3 bases and J dropped 5; count of bases not matched to a gene: 8. Germline V CDR1 and CDR2: MNHEY, SMNVEV (reference sequence). In nucleotides, the CDR3 is TGTGCCAGCAGTTTCGGGCTAGCGGGGGGTAGGGAGACCCAGTACTTC. Translating it yields CASSFGLAGGRETQYF.

The chain employs TRBV5-8 and TRBJ1-2; D gene ambiguous. The germline V and J ends were trimmed by 6 bases and 4 bases, with 13 bases remaining between them. This CDR3 comprises 13 residues. Looked up from germline, CDR1 is SGHTS and CDR2 is YDEGEE. The CDR3: CASNLAVGYGYTF. The DNA for the CDR3 is TGTGCCAGCAACCTAGCAGTAGGCTATGGCTACACCTTC.

The chain employs TRBV6-1 and TRBJ1-6, with TRBD1 matching over 9 bases. CDR3 length: 14 amino acids. With V trimmed by 5 bases and J by 9 bases, 5 bases remained unmatched. From germline, CDR1 is MNHNS and CDR2 SASEGT. The chain's CDR3 is CASSFDRGGSPLHF. The CDR3 coding sequence is TGTGCCAGCAGTTTTGACAGGGGGGGTTCACCCCTCCACTTT.

The chain has TRBV5-5 and TRBJ2-4; 8 positions match TRBD1. Unmatched junction bases numbered 7, after V lost 5 bases and J lost 0 bases. Germline values: CDR1 SGHKS, CDR2 YYEKEE (reference sequence). This CDR3 spans 16 amino acids. The DNA of the CDR3 is TGTGCCAGCAGTTCGACAGGGGCTTTAGCCAAAAACATTCAGTACTTC. Translating it yields CASSSTGALAKNIQYF.

The gene calls are TRBV11-2 and TRBJ2-3, with 14 nucleotides matching TRBD2. The CDR3 consists of 17 residues. Trimming at V came to 7 bases and at J to 3 bases, leaving 9 bases not matched to a gene. The germline V gene encodes CDR1 SGHAT and CDR2 FQNNGV. CDR3 sequence reads: CASTRTSGGTRTDTQYF. As DNA, the CDR3 is TGTGCCAGCACCCGGACTAGCGGGGGGACGAGGACAGATACGCAGTATTTT.

This clone was detected only once. The J gene is TRBJ1-5, the V gene TRBV9, with D tentatively TRBD1 (5 bases). Per the germline V gene, CDR1 is SGDLS and CDR2 is YYNGEE. Trimming pared 4 bases from V and 5 bases from J, leaving 13 bases between. The CDR3 has 14 amino acids. CDR3 DNA: TGTGCCAGCAGCCCGCTTGGAGGGGATCAGCCCCAGCATTTT. It codes for CASSPLGGDQPQHF.